This TCR beta chain appears in the sequencing data of a study of molecular identifiers for immune sequencing clone quantification. MiXCR, run by TCRdb on the PCR reads, gives a single entry per CDR3 protein. Altogether 88,000 or so distinct CDR3 sequences are present, roughly a fifth being singletons, with the ten largest covering 1.1%. The CDR3 loop spans 14 amino acids. In germline, CDR1 is MNHEY, CDR2 SMNVEV (reference sequence). Trimming removed 2 bases from V and 5 bases from J, with 12 bases in between. This sequence was found in a human donor in good health. Some libraries in this study had Jurkat cell RNA spiked in. V usage is TRBV27 and J usage is TRBJ1-1; D perhaps matches TRBD1 (5 bases). Sequencing used naive CD8+ T cells from blood, with Jurkat cell RNA spiked in. Noted subset: FACS-sorted CD8+CD4-CCR7+CD45RA+ naive T cells. The CDR3 spells CASSLNRWGTEAFF. CDR3 nucleotides: TGTGCCAGCAGTTTAAACAGGTGGGGAACTGAAGCTTTCTTT.